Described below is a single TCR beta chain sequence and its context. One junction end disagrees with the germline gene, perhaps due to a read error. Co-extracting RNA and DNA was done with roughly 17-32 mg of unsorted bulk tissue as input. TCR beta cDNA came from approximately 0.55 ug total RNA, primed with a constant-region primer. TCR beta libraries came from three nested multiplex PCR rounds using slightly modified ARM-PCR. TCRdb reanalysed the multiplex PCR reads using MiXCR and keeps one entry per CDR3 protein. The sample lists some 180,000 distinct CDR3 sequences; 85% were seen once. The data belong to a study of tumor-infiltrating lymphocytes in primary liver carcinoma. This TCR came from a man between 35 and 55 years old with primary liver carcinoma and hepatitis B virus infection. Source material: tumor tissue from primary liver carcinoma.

CDR3 DNA sequence: TGCAGCGTTGAACTTGGCCTCATGGACACTGGAGCTTTCTTT. This sequence encodes CSVELGLMDTGAFF. The chain links TRBV29-1 to TRBJ1-1; tentative D call: TRBD1 (5 bases). Germline-derived CDR1 and CDR2 are SQVTM and ANQGSEA. CDR3 length equals 14 residues.